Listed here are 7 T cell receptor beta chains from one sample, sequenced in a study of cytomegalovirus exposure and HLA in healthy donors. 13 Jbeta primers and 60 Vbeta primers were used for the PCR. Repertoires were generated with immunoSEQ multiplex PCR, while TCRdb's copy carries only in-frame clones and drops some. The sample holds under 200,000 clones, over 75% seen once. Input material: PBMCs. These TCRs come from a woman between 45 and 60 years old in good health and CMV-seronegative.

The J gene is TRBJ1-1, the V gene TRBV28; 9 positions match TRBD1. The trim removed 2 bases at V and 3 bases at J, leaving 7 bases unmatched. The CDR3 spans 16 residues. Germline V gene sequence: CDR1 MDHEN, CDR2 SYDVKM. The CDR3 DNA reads TGTGCCAGCAGTTTAAGCCTACAGGGGGCCGACACTGAAGCTTTCTTT. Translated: CASSLSLQGADTEAFF. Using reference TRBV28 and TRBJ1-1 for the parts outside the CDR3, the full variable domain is DVKVTQSSRYLVKRTGEKVFLECVQDMDHENMFWYRQDPGLGLRLIYFSYDVKMKEKGDIPEGYSVSREKKERFSLILESASTNQTSMYLCASSLSLQGADTEAFFGQGTRLTVV.

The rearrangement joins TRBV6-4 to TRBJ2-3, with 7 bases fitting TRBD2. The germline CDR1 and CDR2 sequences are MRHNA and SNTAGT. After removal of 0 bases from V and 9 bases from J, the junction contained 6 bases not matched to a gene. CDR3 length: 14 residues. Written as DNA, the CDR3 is TGTGCCAGCAGTGACTCGGGAGGGGTAATGACGCAGTATTTT. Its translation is CASSDSGGVMTQYF.

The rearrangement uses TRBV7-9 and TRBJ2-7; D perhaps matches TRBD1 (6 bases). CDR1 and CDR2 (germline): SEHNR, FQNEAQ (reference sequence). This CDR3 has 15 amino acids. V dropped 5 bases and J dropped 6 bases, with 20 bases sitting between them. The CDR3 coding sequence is TGTGCCAGCAGCGAAGCACCGGGACATACGGGCGAGCAGTACTTC. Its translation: CASSEAPGHTGEQYF. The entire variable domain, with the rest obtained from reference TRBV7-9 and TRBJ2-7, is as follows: DTGVSQNPRHKITKRGQNVTFRCDPISEHNRLYWYRQTLGQGPEFLTYFQNEAQLEKSRLLSDRFSAERPKGSFSTLEIQRTEQGDSAMYLCASSEAPGHTGEQYFGPGTRLTVT.

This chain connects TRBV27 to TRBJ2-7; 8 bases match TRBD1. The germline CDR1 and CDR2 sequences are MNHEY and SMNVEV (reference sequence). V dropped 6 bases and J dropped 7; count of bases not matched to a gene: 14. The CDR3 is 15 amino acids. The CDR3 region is CASRTSQGAPKEQYF. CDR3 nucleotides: TGTGCCAGCAGAACTTCCCAGGGGGCTCCGAAAGAGCAGTACTTC.

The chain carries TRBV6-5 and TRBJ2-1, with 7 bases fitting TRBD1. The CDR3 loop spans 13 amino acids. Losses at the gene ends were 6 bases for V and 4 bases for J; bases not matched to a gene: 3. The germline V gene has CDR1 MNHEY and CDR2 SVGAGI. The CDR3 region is CASSQGVYNEQFF. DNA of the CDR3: TGTGCCAGCAGCCAGGGGGTGTACAATGAGCAGTTCTTC.

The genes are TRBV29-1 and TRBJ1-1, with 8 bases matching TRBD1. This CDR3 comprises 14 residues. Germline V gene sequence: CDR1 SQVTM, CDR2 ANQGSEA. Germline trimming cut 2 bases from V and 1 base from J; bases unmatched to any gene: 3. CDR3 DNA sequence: TGCAGCGTTGAATGGGGGACAGGGAACACTGAAGCTTTCTTT. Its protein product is CSVEWGTGNTEAFF. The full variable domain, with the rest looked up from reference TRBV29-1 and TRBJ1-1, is SAVISQKPSRDICQRGTSLTIQCQVDSQVTMMFWYRQQPGQSLTLIATANQGSEATYESGFVIDKFPISRPNLTFSTLTVSNMSPEDSSIYLCSVEWGTGNTEAFFGQGTRLTVV.

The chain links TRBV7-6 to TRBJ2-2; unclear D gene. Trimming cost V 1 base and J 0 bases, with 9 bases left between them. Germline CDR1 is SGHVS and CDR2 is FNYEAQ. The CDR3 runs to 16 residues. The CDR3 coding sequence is TGTGCCAGCAGCTTAGACGGTCCAACGAACACCGGGGAGCTGTTTTTT. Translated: CASSLDGPTNTGELFF.